The clone carrying this T cell receptor beta chain was counted only a few times. What it binds is unknown. V lost 6 bases to trimming and J lost 7 bases; unmatched junction nucleotides: 6. Germline V gives CDR1 SQVTM, CDR2 ANQGSEA. The CDR3 extends over 12 amino acids. The TCR library protocol attached unique molecular identifiers to the individual cDNA molecules. MiXCR, applied by TCRdb to the 5' RACE reads, yields one record per CDR3 protein. The sample lists 87,000 or so distinct CDR3 sequences; around an eighth were seen once. The sample originates from a study of early T cells in non-severe SARS-CoV-2 infection. Study-level background: Sequencing was performed on bulk RNA from unsorted whole blood, leaving chains unpaired. General study findings and limits: Clonotype matching in VDJdb favored anti-spike CD8 responses and did not capture private and CD4 specificities.

This TCR was sampled from an adult who was a healthcare worker with PCR-confirmed SARS-CoV-2 infection or an uninfected control (not recorded which). The chain couples TRBV29-1 to TRBJ2-1; the match to TRBD2 covers 7 bases. Sample: whole blood. The CDR3 reads CSVSRGENEQFF. Here the CDR3 DNA reads TGCAGCGTCTCCCGGGGGGAGAATGAGCAGTTCTTC.